The clone carrying this TCR beta chain was seen a few times. CDR3 size: 16 residues. V was clipped by 4 bases and J by 0 bases, with 14 bases between them. Germline loops: CDR1 SGHTS, CDR2 YDEGEE. These data originate in a study of shared clonotypes between healthy human individuals. Measured with immunoSEQ multiplex PCR; TCRdb has only the in-frame clones, and not every one. The table lists hundreds of thousands of clones, 90% to 97% of them singletons. Selected positively for CCR7 and CD45RO-negative, naive CD8 cells excluded terminally differentiated effector memory CD45RA+ cells. The J gene is TRBJ1-3, the V gene TRBV5-8; TRBD1 might be the D (5 bases). The TCR originated in a woman aged 30 to 39 in good health. The specimen sequenced was naive CD8+ T cells sorted from blood. This CDR3 is CASSPRQFGSGNTIYF. As DNA, the CDR3 is TGTGCCAGCAGCCCAAGACAGTTCGGCTCTGGAAACACCATATATTTT.